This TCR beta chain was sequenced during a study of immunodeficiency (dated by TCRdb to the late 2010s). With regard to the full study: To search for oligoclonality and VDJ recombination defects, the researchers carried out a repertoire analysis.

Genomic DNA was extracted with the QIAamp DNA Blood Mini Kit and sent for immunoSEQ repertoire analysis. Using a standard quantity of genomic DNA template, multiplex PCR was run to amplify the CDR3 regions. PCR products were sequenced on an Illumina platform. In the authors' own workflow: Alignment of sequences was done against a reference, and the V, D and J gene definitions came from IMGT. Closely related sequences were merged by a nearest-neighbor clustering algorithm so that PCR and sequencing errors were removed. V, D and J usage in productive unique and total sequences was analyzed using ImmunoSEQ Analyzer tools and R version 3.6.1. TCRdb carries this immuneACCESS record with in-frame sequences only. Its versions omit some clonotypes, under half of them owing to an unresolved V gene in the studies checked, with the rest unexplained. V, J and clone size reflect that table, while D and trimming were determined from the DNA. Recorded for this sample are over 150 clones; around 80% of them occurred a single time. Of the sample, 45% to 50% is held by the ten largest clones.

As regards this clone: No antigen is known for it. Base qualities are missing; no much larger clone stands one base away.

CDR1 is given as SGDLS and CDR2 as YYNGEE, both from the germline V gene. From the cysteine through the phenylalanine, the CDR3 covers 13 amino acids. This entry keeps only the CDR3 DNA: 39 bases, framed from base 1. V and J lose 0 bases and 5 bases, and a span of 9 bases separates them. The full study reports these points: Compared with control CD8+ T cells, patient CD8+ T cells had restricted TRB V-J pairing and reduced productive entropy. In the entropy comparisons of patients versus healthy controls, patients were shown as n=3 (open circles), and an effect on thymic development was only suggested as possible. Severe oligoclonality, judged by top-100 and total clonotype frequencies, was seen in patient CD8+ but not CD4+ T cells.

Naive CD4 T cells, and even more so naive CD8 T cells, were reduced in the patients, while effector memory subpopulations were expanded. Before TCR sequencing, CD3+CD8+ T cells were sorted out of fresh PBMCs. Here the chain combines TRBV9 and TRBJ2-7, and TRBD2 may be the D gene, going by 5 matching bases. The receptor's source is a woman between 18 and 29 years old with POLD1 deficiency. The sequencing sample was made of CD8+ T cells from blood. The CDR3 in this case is CASSVVWGDEQYF. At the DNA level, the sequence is TGTGCCAGCAGCGTAGTTTGGGGAGACGAGCAGTACTTC.